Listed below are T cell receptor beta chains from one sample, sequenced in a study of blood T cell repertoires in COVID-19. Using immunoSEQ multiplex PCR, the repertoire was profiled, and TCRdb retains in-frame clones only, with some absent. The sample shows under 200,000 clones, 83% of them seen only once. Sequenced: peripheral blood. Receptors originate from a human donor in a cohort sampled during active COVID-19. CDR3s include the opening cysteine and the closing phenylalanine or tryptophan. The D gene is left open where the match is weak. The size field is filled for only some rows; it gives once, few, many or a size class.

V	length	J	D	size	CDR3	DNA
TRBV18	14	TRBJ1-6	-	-	CASSQGSDTAPLHF	TGTGCCAGCTCTCAGGGTTCTGACACGGCACCCCTCCACTTT
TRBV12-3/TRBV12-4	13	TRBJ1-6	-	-	CASSPLGGSPLHF	TGTGCCAGCAGTCCATTGGGAGGATCACCCCTCCACTTT
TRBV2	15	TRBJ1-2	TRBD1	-	CASSERDRGRDGYTF	TGTGCCAGCAGTGAAAGGGACAGGGGGAGGGATGGCTACACCTTC
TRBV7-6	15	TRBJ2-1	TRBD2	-	CASSLEAGRDNEQFF	TGTGCCAGCAGCTTAGAAGCGGGGAGGGACAATGAGCAGTTCTTC
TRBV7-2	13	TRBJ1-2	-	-	CASSPGARYGYTF	TGTGCCAGCAGCCCAGGGGCGCGCTATGGCTACACCTTC
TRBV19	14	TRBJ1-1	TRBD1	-	CASSGAGGGIEAFF	TGTGCCAGTAGTGGCGCAGGGGGCGGAATTGAAGCTTTCTTT
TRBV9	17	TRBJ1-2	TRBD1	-	CASSPGTGPQQRYGYTF	TGTGCCAGCAGCCCCGGGACAGGGCCACAGCAGAGATATGGCTACACCTTC
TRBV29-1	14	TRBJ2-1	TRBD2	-	CSVRGLAGVSEQFF	TGCAGCGTTCGTGGACTAGCGGGAGTAAGTGAGCAGTTCTTC
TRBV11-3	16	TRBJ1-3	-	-	CASSVSGPNTGNTIYF	TGTGCCAGCAGCGTCAGCGGGCCGAATACTGGAAACACCATATATTTT
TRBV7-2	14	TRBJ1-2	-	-	CASSLYREDYGYTF	TGTGCCAGCAGCTTATATCGGGAAGACTATGGCTACACCTTC
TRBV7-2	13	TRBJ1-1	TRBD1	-	CASSTRDRAEAFF	TGTGCCAGCAGCACCCGGGACAGGGCTGAAGCTTTCTTT
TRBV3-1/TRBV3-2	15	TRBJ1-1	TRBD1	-	CASSQTGGIGTEAFF	TGTGCCAGCAGCCAAACAGGGGGTATTGGGACTGAAGCTTTCTTT
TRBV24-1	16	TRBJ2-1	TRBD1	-	CATANPGTGGSNEQFF	TGTGCCACCGCTAACCCCGGGACAGGGGGCTCAAATGAGCAGTTCTTC
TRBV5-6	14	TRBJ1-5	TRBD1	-	CASSLAGGGQPQHF	TGTGCCAGCAGCTTGGCAGGGGGCGGTCAGCCCCAGCATTTT
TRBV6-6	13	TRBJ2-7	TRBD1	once	CASSRQGSHEQYF	TGTGCCAGCAGCCGACAGGGTTCGCACGAGCAGTACTTC
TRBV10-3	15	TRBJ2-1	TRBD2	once	CAISEGLAGTHEQFF	TGTGCCATCAGTGAAGGTCTAGCGGGGACCCATGAGCAGTTCTTC